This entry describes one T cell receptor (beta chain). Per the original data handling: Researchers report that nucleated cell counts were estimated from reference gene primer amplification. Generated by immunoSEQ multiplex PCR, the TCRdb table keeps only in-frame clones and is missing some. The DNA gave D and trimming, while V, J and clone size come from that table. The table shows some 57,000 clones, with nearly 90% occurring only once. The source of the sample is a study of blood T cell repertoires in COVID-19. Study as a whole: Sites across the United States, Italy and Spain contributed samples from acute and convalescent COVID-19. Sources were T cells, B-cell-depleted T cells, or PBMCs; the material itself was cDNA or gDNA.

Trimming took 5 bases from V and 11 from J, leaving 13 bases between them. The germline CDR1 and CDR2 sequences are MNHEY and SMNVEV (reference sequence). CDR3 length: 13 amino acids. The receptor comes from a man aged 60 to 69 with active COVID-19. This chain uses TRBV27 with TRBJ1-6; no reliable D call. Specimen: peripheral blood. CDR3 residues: CASSMIKAAPLHF. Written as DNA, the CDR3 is TGTGCCAGCAGTATGATAAAGGCGGCACCCCTCCACTTT.